A selection of T cell receptor beta chains follows, all from one sample in a study of neurological immune-mediated disorders. MiXCR was run by TCRdb on the 5' RACE reads, yielding one entry per CDR3 protein. The sample shows tens of thousands of distinct CDR3 sequences, 4.6% of them seen only once. The sample was PBMCs. The receptor set was obtained from a man in his late teens or twenties in good health. The CDR3 runs from the conserved cysteine through the conserved F or W. Each record gives: D gene, CDR3 length, V gene, J gene, clone size, CDR3 DNA, CDR3 protein. A D gene is named only where the DNA matches it firmly. The size entry is marked missing in some rows and otherwise reads once, few, many or a size class.

NA	13	TRBV7-9	TRBJ1-1	many	TGTGCCAGCAGCTGGACGGTGAACACTGAAGCTTTCTTT	CASSWTVNTEAFF
NA	14	TRBV5-1	TRBJ1-1	many	TGCGCCAGCAGAGCCCCTCCCATGAACACTGAAGCTTTCTTT	CASRAPPMNTEAFF
TRBD1	15	TRBV4-1	TRBJ2-3	NA	TGCGCCAGCAGCCAAGGGGACAGGGTAGCCGATACGCAGTATTTT	CASSQGDRVADTQYF
NA	14	TRBV14	TRBJ1-5	many	TGTGCCAGCAGCCCTTTGGGGGCGTCTCAGCCCCAGCATTTT	CASSPLGASQPQHF
NA	14	TRBV2	TRBJ2-7	NA	TGTGCCAGCAGTGGGCAGGGAACAACCTACGAGCAGTACTTC	CASSGQGTTYEQYF
NA	12	TRBV20-1	TRBJ1-2	many	TGCAGTGCTAGAGATCTCGGGAGGGGCTACACCTTC	CSARDLGRGYTF
NA	14	TRBV27	TRBJ2-7	many	TGTGCCAGCAGTTTAGACAGGAGCTCCTACGAGCAGTACTTC	CASSLDRSSYEQYF
NA	12	TRBV20-1	TRBJ2-7	many	TGCAGTGCTACGCACAGGGCCGACGAGCAGTACTTC	CSATHRADEQYF
TRBD1	16	TRBV7-8	TRBJ1-1	many	TGTGCCAGCAGCGCTTCACAGGGGGCCTGGGGCACTGAAGCTTTCTTT	CASSASQGAWGTEAFF
NA	12	TRBV5-1	TRBJ2-1	NA	TGCGCCAGCAGCTTGGTCCCCAATGAGCAGTTCTTC	CASSLVPNEQFF